Listed below are T cell receptor beta chains from one sample, sequenced in a study of regulatory T cells in long-lasting Graves disease. TCRdb recomputed calls from the multiplex PCR reads with MiXCR, one row per CDR3 protein. The table has some 440,000 distinct CDR3 sequences, about 20% seen once. This sample comprised peripheral blood mononuclear cells (PBMCs), obtained when the disease was refractory, from a patient treated with antithyroid drugs. Source of these receptors: a female donor with Graves disease. CDR3s include the opening cysteine and the closing phenylalanine or tryptophan. Fields, in order: V gene, D gene, clone size, J gene, CDR3 DNA, CDR3 protein. A D gene is named only where the DNA matches it firmly. Rows give clone size only sometimes, using once, few, many, or a class for an expanded clone.

v_call: TRBV5-4; d_call: -; clone_size: many; j_call: TRBJ1-1; cdr3_nt: TGTGCCAGCAGCTGGGAGCGGGGGAGGAACACTGAAGCTTTCTTT; cdr3_aa: CASSWERGRNTEAFF
v_call: TRBV28; d_call: -; clone_size: few; j_call: TRBJ2-3; cdr3_nt: TGTGCCAGCAGTTTAGGGAGTAGGAGCGCCAGCACAGATACGCAGTATTTT; cdr3_aa: CASSLGSRSASTDTQYF
v_call: TRBV5-1; d_call: -; clone_size: few; j_call: TRBJ1-2; cdr3_nt: TGCGCCAGCAGCTTCCCCTACCTATGTAACTATGGCTACACCTTC; cdr3_aa: CASSFPYLCNYGYTF
v_call: TRBV7-9; d_call: -; clone_size: many; j_call: TRBJ2-7; cdr3_nt: TGTGCCAGCAGCTCACCCAGGACAGTGCAATACGAGCAGTACTTC; cdr3_aa: CASSSPRTVQYEQYF
v_call: TRBV25-1; d_call: -; clone_size: -; j_call: TRBJ1-2; cdr3_nt: TGTGCCAGCAGTGAATATGGGGGTAATGGCTACACCTTC; cdr3_aa: CASSEYGGNGYTF
v_call: TRBV7-8; d_call: -; clone_size: few; j_call: TRBJ2-7; cdr3_nt: TGTGCCAGCCGCTTTTCAGTCGGTTTCTCGGACGAGCAGTACTTC; cdr3_aa: CASRFSVGFSDEQYF
v_call: TRBV28; d_call: TRBD1; clone_size: many; j_call: TRBJ1-6; cdr3_nt: TGTGCCAGCAGTTTATGGGACCCAGGGGGTTCACCCCTCCACTTT; cdr3_aa: CASSLWDPGGSPLHF
v_call: TRBV29-1; d_call: -; clone_size: -; j_call: TRBJ2-6; cdr3_nt: TGCAGCGTTCTGGCCTCCTCCGGGACCAACACTCGCAGAACTGGGGCCAACGTCCTGACTTTC; cdr3_aa: CSVLASSGTNTRRTGANVLTF
v_call: TRBV20-1; d_call: -; clone_size: few; j_call: TRBJ2-7; cdr3_nt: TGCAGTGTCAGAGTTGCGATTGGCTCCTACGAGCAGTACTTC; cdr3_aa: CSVRVAIGSYEQYF
v_call: TRBV7-9; d_call: -; clone_size: few; j_call: TRBJ2-7; cdr3_nt: TGTGCCAGCAGCCCACCCCGGGGCAAAGAGCAGTACTTC; cdr3_aa: CASSPPRGKEQYF
v_call: TRBV20-1; d_call: TRBD2; clone_size: -; j_call: TRBJ2-5; cdr3_nt: TGCAGTGCTCCCGGACTAGCGGGAGTCTTAGAGACCCAGTACTTC; cdr3_aa: CSAPGLAGVLETQYF
v_call: TRBV4-1; d_call: -; clone_size: -; j_call: TRBJ2-4; cdr3_nt: TGCGCCAGCAGCCAAGGGGGGTCTGGAAACATTCAGTACTTC; cdr3_aa: CASSQGGSGNIQYF
v_call: TRBV27; d_call: -; clone_size: many; j_call: TRBJ1-5; cdr3_nt: TGTGCCAGCAGAAACTCGGGGCTTAATAGCAATCAGCCCCAGCATTTT; cdr3_aa: CASRNSGLNSNQPQHF
v_call: TRBV5-5; d_call: -; clone_size: -; j_call: TRBJ1-5; cdr3_nt: TGTGCCAGCAGCTTCTGGGATCAGGGGAGCAATCAGCCCCAGCATTTT; cdr3_aa: CASSFWDQGSNQPQHF
v_call: TRBV7-3; d_call: TRBD1; clone_size: many; j_call: TRBJ2-1; cdr3_nt: TGTGCCAGCAGCCCGTCCCGGGACAGGGGGCGGTCCTACAATGAGCAGTTCTTC; cdr3_aa: CASSPSRDRGRSYNEQFF
v_call: TRBV11-2; d_call: -; clone_size: many; j_call: TRBJ2-5; cdr3_nt: TGTGCCAGCAGCTTAGAAAGGTCTTGGACACAGGAGACCCAGTACTTC; cdr3_aa: CASSLERSWTQETQYF
v_call: TRBV4-3; d_call: -; clone_size: -; j_call: TRBJ2-7; cdr3_nt: TGCGCCAGCAGCCAAGGAGGAGACAAATTCTACGAGCAGTACTTC; cdr3_aa: CASSQGGDKFYEQYF
v_call: TRBV6-2/TRBV6-3; d_call: TRBD1; clone_size: many; j_call: TRBJ1-6; cdr3_nt: TGCGCCAGCAGTACCGGGACAGGTGATTCACCCCTCCACTTT; cdr3_aa: CASSTGTGDSPLHF
v_call: TRBV28; d_call: TRBD1; clone_size: many; j_call: TRBJ1-1; cdr3_nt: TGTGCCAGCAGTTGGGACAGGAACACTGAAGCTTTCTTT; cdr3_aa: CASSWDRNTEAFF
v_call: TRBV7-7; d_call: TRBD2; clone_size: -; j_call: TRBJ2-1; cdr3_nt: TGTGCTAGCAGCCGGACTAGCGGGAGGCAAAGCTCCTACAATGAGCAGTTCTTC; cdr3_aa: CASSRTSGRQSSYNEQFF
v_call: TRBV19; d_call: -; clone_size: many; j_call: TRBJ1-1; cdr3_nt: TGTGCCAGTAGTAGGAAGGTGCGGGGGACTGAAGCTTTCTTT; cdr3_aa: CASSRKVRGTEAFF
v_call: TRBV6-6; d_call: -; clone_size: -; j_call: TRBJ2-5; cdr3_nt: TGTGCCAGCAGTTACTCGGGACAGGGGTCCCAGGCGGACCTGGCGGGAGGGGAGACCCAGTACTTC; cdr3_aa: CASSYSGQGSQADLAGGETQYF
v_call: TRBV6-1; d_call: -; clone_size: many; j_call: TRBJ1-1; cdr3_nt: TGTGCCAGCAGTAGACAGTTATACACTGAAGCTTTCTTT; cdr3_aa: CASSRQLYTEAFF
v_call: TRBV27; d_call: TRBD1; clone_size: many; j_call: TRBJ2-2; cdr3_nt: TGTGCCAGCAGTTTCTATACCGGGACAGCCACCGGGGAGCTGTTTTTT; cdr3_aa: CASSFYTGTATGELFF
v_call: TRBV27; d_call: TRBD1; clone_size: -; j_call: TRBJ1-1; cdr3_nt: TGTGCCAGCAGTTTCTCACAGGGGGCAGACACTGAAGCTTTCTTT; cdr3_aa: CASSFSQGADTEAFF
v_call: TRBV7-2; d_call: -; clone_size: many; j_call: TRBJ1-3; cdr3_nt: TGTGCCAGCAGCCATGGGACGGCTGGAAACACCATATATTTT; cdr3_aa: CASSHGTAGNTIYF
v_call: TRBV27; d_call: -; clone_size: -; j_call: TRBJ2-2; cdr3_nt: TGTGCCAGCAGTTTATCACTTTCCTGGCAGAACACCGGGGAGCTGTTTTTT; cdr3_aa: CASSLSLSWQNTGELFF
v_call: TRBV12-3/TRBV12-4; d_call: TRBD2; clone_size: many; j_call: TRBJ2-7; cdr3_nt: TGTGCCAGCAGTTTAGAAGCGGGAGACTACGAGCAGTACTTC; cdr3_aa: CASSLEAGDYEQYF
v_call: TRBV6-1; d_call: -; clone_size: few; j_call: TRBJ2-7; cdr3_nt: TGTGCCAGCAGATCGCCTTACGAGCAGTACTTC; cdr3_aa: CASRSPYEQYF
v_call: TRBV7-8; d_call: -; clone_size: few; j_call: TRBJ1-5; cdr3_nt: TGTGCCAGCAGCTTAGAGGTACAGGGAGACAATCAGCCCCAGCATTTT; cdr3_aa: CASSLEVQGDNQPQHF
v_call: TRBV12-3/TRBV12-4; d_call: -; clone_size: many; j_call: TRBJ1-5; cdr3_nt: TGTGCCAGCAGGGCGGGGGGCGAGGGTCAGCCCCAGCATTTT; cdr3_aa: CASRAGGEGQPQHF
v_call: TRBV7-2; d_call: -; clone_size: many; j_call: TRBJ2-7; cdr3_nt: TGTGCCAGCACCTCGGTTTGGAGGAGGGCAGACTACGAGCAGTACTTC; cdr3_aa: CASTSVWRRADYEQYF
v_call: TRBV20-1; d_call: TRBD2; clone_size: few; j_call: TRBJ2-5; cdr3_nt: TGCAGTGCCCCCCCCCCGGGGGGAGTAAAGACCCAGTACTTC; cdr3_aa: CSAPPPGGVKTQYF
v_call: TRBV5-1; d_call: -; clone_size: -; j_call: TRBJ1-1; cdr3_nt: TGCGCCAGCAGCTTAAATCACCCCGAAGGTGGTTTCTTT; cdr3_aa: CASSLNHPEGGFF
v_call: TRBV27; d_call: -; clone_size: few; j_call: TRBJ2-5; cdr3_nt: TGTGCCAGCAGTTTATGGTCGCGGGAGACCCAGTACTTC; cdr3_aa: CASSLWSRETQYF
v_call: TRBV11-2; d_call: -; clone_size: -; j_call: TRBJ2-4; cdr3_nt: TGTGCCAGCAGCTTAGTTGGGGAGACCATTCAGTACTTC; cdr3_aa: CASSLVGETIQYF
v_call: TRBV6-1; d_call: -; clone_size: many; j_call: TRBJ1-1; cdr3_nt: TGTGCCAGCAGTGAATGGGCTAACGGGGTTAAAGCTTTCTTT; cdr3_aa: CASSEWANGVKAFF
v_call: TRBV13; d_call: -; clone_size: few; j_call: TRBJ1-5; cdr3_nt: TGTGCCAGCAGCTTAGGGGGGGGCGCAAGCAATCAGCCCCAGCATTTT; cdr3_aa: CASSLGGGASNQPQHF
v_call: TRBV27; d_call: -; clone_size: -; j_call: TRBJ2-6; cdr3_nt: TGTGCCAGCTGGTCATTACGCACTGGGGCCAACGTCCTGACTTTC; cdr3_aa: CASWSLRTGANVLTF
v_call: TRBV6-2/TRBV6-3; d_call: TRBD2; clone_size: few; j_call: TRBJ2-3; cdr3_nt: TGTGCCAGCAGTGACCAAACGAGTACTAGCGGGACCCTGTGGGATACGCAGTATTTT; cdr3_aa: CASSDQTSTSGTLWDTQYF
v_call: TRBV14; d_call: -; clone_size: few; j_call: TRBJ2-5; cdr3_nt: TGTGCCAGCAGCCAACGCCAGAGTGCTAGCTTACCAGAGGGGGACCAGTACTTC; cdr3_aa: CASSQRQSASLPEGDQYF
v_call: TRBV3-1; d_call: -; clone_size: many; j_call: TRBJ1-4; cdr3_nt: TGTGCCAGCAGCCGCGACCCTAGGACAGTCAAACTGTTTTTT; cdr3_aa: CASSRDPRTVKLFF
v_call: TRBV5-1; d_call: -; clone_size: -; j_call: TRBJ1-1; cdr3_nt: TGCGCCAGTACCGGAGGGAACACTGAAGCTTTCTTT; cdr3_aa: CASTGGNTEAFF
v_call: TRBV5-1; d_call: -; clone_size: -; j_call: TRBJ1-4; cdr3_nt: TGCGCCAGCAGCTTGGAACGGATAAATGAAAAACTGTTTTTT; cdr3_aa: CASSLERINEKLFF
v_call: TRBV20-1; d_call: TRBD1; clone_size: few; j_call: TRBJ1-1; cdr3_nt: TGCAGTGCCCCAGACAGGGACGATAGTGAAGCTTTCTTT; cdr3_aa: CSAPDRDDSEAFF